These 5 T cell receptor beta chains share one sample of origin, sequenced in a study of T cells in localized non-small cell lung cancer. Assay: immunoSEQ multiplex PCR; the TCRdb copy retains only in-frame clones and omits some. The data contain 2,000 to 3,000 clones, 28% of them singletons. The sample was lung tumor tissue, taken before any cancer treatment. The origin of the receptors is a male donor older than 55 with stage II squamous cell lung carcinoma.

This clone was detected only a few times. J is TRBJ1-5 and V is TRBV6-8; D unclear. Germline CDR1 reads MNHGY; CDR2 reads SAAAGT. The length of the CDR3 is 14 residues. V was cut by 5 bases and J by 7 bases, with 15 bases left in between. CDR3 sequence (DNA): TGTGCCAGCAGTGAGGGCCCCGAATGGCAGCCCCAGCATTTT. It is translated as CASSEGPEWQPQHF.

This clone was found a few times. This chain uses TRBV6-8 with TRBJ2-2, with 8 bases lining up with TRBD2. The CDR3 length is 15 residues. After removal of 5 bases from V and 4 bases from J, the junction contained 6 bases not matched to a gene. The germline V gene encodes CDR1 MNHGY and CDR2 SAAAGT. Written as DNA, the CDR3 is TGTGCCAGCAGTGACTTCGCGGGGGGCACCGGGGAGCTGTTTTTT. Translating it yields CASSDFAGGTGELFF.

This clone was seen more than once but under ten times. The chain carries TRBV15 and TRBJ1-1; D not resolved. This CDR3 contains 14 residues. Germline V gives CDR1 LNHNV, CDR2 YYDKDF (reference sequence). The V end lost 0 bases, the J end lost 5 bases, and 10 bases lay between the germline ends. The CDR3 loop reads CATSRDGVGTEAFF. The DNA of the CDR3 is TGTGCCACCAGCAGAGATGGGGTGGGGACTGAAGCTTTCTTT.

The J gene is TRBJ1-1, the V gene TRBV5-1, with 7 bases that match TRBD1. J gave up 1 base and V 0 bases, and 0 bases lay outside the gene matches. This CDR3 region has 14 residues. Germline values: CDR1 SGHRS, CDR2 YFSETQ. CDR3: CASSLAGGNTEAFF. CDR3 in DNA: TGCGCCAGCAGCTTGGCAGGGGGGAACACTGAAGCTTTCTTT.

This clone occurred once. The chain is built from TRBV18 and TRBJ1-6, with 10 bases matching TRBD1. Germline-derived CDR1 and CDR2 are KGHSH and LQKENI. There are 18 residues in the CDR3. Trimming removed 6 bases from V and 3 bases from J; junction bases left unmatched: 11. CDR3 DNA: TGTGCCAGCTCTCCTACATTGACAGGGGGCGGCTATAATTCACCCCTCCACTTT. It encodes CASSPTLTGGGYNSPLHF.